Listed below are T cell receptor beta chains from one sample, sequenced in a study of beta chain features in type 1 diabetes. Measured with immunoSEQ multiplex PCR; TCRdb has only the in-frame clones, and not every one. The sample contains under 300,000 clones, approximately 11% of which appear only once. Sequencing was done on a sample of naive CD4+ T cells from blood. The receptors were sampled from a man aged 30-40 years with type 1 diabetes. Each CDR3 is given without its conserved first and last residue. A D gene is named only where the DNA matches it firmly.

d_call j_call v_call cdr3_aa
TRBD1 TRBJ2-5 TRBV29-1 SVERDRDSETQY
TRBD1 TRBJ1-6 TRBV6-5 ASIGTGDSPLH
TRBD1 TRBJ1-5 TRBV18 ASSPRGTGFQPQH
. TRBJ2-3 TRBV9 ASSAATGMGTQY
. TRBJ2-2 TRBV30 AWSVWGGGELF
TRBD1 TRBJ2-7 TRBV19 ASSIDRDRHYEQY
TRBD2 TRBJ2-3 TRBV7-2 ASSFSGGGSTDTQY
TRBD2 TRBJ2-5 TRBV9 ASSVGAGGPETQY
. TRBJ2-7 TRBV6-5 ASSSYTGYYEQY
TRBD1 TRBJ1-2 TRBV4-1 ASSPGPGTDGYT
TRBD1 TRBJ1-1 TRBV5-4 ASRKAGGPMNTEAF
TRBD1 TRBJ2-7 TRBV6-5 ASSRDRGAYEQY
TRBD1 TRBJ1-2 TRBV25-1 ASSEDRVGGYT
. TRBJ2-3 TRBV5-1 ASSQSGRFNTDTQY
TRBD2 TRBJ2-1 TRBV7-3 ASSTTPSGGSNEQF
TRBD2 TRBJ2-7 TRBV5-8 ASSSLAGTDYEQY
TRBD2 TRBJ2-5 TRBV30 ACPSGGGETQY
. TRBJ2-4 TRBV7-2 ASSLVAGRPKNIQY
. TRBJ2-2 TRBV14 ASSHLVGGTGELF
TRBD1 TRBJ1-6 TRBV9 ASSARQGSSPLH
TRBD1 TRBJ2-7 TRBV7-3 ASSDGTGRQQY
. TRBJ2-1 TRBV5-1 ASSVSSTNEQF
. TRBJ1-6 TRBV4-1 ASSQGMVAGYNSPLH